This record looks at one TCR beta chain sequence and its context. This clonotype was detected only a few times. What antigen it recognizes has not been identified. There are no base qualities to consult, and no much larger clone falls within one base. This specimen belongs to a study of spatial heterogeneity in lung cancer (dated by TCRdb to between 2018 and 2020). Some background on the complete study: The donors were 60 to 80 patients from the lung TRACERx cohort who had early-stage, untreated non-small cell lung cancer. Follow-up PBMC samples were sequenced whenever the samples were available, and the median time to follow-up was roughly two years after resection. Beta-chain transcripts were consistently detected in greater numbers than alpha-chain transcripts, which likely reflected higher beta-chain transcript abundance. In the raw uncorrected reads, each unique combination of TCR and UMI appeared more than ten times on average. The study quantitatively compared TCR alpha and beta repertoires across multiple tumor regions, matched nontumor lung and blood in non-small cell lung cancer. Nonsynonymous mutation counts, determined by whole-exome sequencing of tumor tissue, were related to features of the TCR repertoire. At surgery, hundreds of tumor regions, 64 matched nontumor lung samples and 56 PBMC samples were TCR-sequenced for both alpha and beta chains.

Paper-wide results and their limitations: Ubiquitous expanded tumor TCRs were found in blood more often at tumor resection than at routine follow-up. Only approximately 15 patients were included in the comparisons of baseline and follow-up blood repertoires. Confirming at a functional level the hypothesis that regional TCRs recognize regional mutations was considered to require additional single-cell paired TCR alpha and beta sequencing.

The label giving this sample's time point can be read as: blood at routine non-recurrence follow-up after resection. TCR sequencing used whole RNA extracted from tumor and nontumor lung tissue, or from cryopreserved PBMC samples, without cell sorting. Patients were selected for TCR sequencing only if sufficient RNA was available from at least two tumor regions. Libraries came from 5' RACE. Sequencing was performed on a NextSeq 500. To allow correction of PCR and sequencing errors, the TCR library protocol tagged every TCR cDNA molecule with a unique molecular identifier. The authors' pipeline ran thus. TCR identification, UMI-based error correction and CDR3 extraction were all carried out with Decombinator tools. TCRs above a frequency of 2 per 1,000, corresponding to the top 1% of the tumor frequency distribution, were defined as expanded. Renyi diversity was computed with the R vegan package after each repertoire had been subsampled 100 times to 5,000 TCRs. CDR3 similarity networks were built from amino acid triplet string-kernel similarity, with CDR3s being connected when pairwise similarity was above 0.82. Using fastp at Q25 and MiXCR, TCRdb reprocessed the public reads and kept productive beta chains. CDR3 protein sequences are deduplicated, and each keeps its most common genes and DNA. V and J calls and clone size were set by TCRdb, not the authors. This sample gives approximately 100,000 distinct CDR3 sequences in total; approximately 20% of them show up just once. The leading ten clones occupy 21% of the sample.

In the germline V gene (reference sequence), CDR1 corresponds to LGHDT and CDR2 to YNNKEL. The CDR3 numbers 15 residues from cysteine through phenylalanine. This entry keeps only the CDR3 DNA: 45 bases, framed from base 1. V trim: 3 bases; J trim: 3 bases; unmatched bases: 5. The chain is made from TRBV3-1 and TRBJ1-5; TRBD1 agrees with 7 junctional bases. The sequencing here drew on PBMCs, taken at follow-up. The receptor comes from a male donor with early-stage non-small cell lung cancer. Here the CDR3 is given as CASSQMDRPNQPQHF. The DNA reads as follows: TGTGCCAGCAGCCAGATGGACAGGCCCAATCAGCCCCAGCATTTT.